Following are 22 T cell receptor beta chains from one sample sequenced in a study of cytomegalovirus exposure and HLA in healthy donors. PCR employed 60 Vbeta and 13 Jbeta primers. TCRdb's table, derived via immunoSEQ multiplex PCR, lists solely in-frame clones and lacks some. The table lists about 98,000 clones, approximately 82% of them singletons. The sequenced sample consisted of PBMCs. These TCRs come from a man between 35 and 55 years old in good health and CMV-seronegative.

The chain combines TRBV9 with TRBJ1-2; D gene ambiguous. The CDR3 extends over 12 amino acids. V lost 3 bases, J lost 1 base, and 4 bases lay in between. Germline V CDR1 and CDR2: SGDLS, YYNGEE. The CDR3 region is CASSAYNYGYTF. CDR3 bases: TGTGCCAGCAGCGCCTATAACTATGGCTACACCTTC.

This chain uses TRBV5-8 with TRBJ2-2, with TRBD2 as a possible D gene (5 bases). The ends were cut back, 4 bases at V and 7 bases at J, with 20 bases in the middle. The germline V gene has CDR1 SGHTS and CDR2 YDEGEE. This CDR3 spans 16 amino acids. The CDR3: CASSRVVRESGGELFF. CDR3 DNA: TGTGCCAGCAGCCGTGTAGTCCGGGAATCGGGCGGGGAGCTGTTTTTT.

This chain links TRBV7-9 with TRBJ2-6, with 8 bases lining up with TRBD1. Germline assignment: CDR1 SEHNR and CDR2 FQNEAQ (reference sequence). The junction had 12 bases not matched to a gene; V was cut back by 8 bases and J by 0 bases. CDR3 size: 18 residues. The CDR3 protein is CASSLGQGARSGANVLTF. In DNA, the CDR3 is TGTGCCAGCTCCTTAGGCCAGGGGGCACGCTCTGGGGCCAACGTCCTGACTTTC.

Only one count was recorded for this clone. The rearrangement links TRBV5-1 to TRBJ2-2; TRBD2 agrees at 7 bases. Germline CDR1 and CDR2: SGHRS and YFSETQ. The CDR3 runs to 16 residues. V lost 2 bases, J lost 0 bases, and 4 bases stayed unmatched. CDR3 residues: CASSLVGGANTGELFF. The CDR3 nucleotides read TGCGCCAGCAGCTTAGTTGGGGGGGCGAACACCGGGGAGCTGTTTTTT.

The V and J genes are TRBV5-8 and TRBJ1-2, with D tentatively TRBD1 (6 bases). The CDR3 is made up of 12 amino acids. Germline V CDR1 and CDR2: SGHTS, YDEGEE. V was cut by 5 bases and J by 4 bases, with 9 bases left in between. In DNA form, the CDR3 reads TGTGCCAGCAGTCCCAGGGGCTATGGCTACACCTTC. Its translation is CASSPRGYGYTF.

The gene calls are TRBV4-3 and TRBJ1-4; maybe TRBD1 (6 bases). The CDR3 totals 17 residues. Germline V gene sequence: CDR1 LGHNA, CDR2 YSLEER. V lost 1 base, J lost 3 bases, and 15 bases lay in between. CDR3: CASSQGGTGMANEKLFF. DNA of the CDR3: TGCGCCAGCAGCCAAGGCGGAACAGGGATGGCTAATGAAAAACTGTTTTTT.

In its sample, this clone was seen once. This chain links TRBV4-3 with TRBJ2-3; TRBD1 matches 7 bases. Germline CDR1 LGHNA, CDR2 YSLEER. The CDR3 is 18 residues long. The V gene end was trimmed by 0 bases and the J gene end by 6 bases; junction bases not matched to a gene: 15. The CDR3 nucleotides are TGCGCCAGCAGCCAAGATTACAGTAAAGGACAGGATACCGATACGCAGTATTTT. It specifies CASSQDYSKGQDTDTQYF.

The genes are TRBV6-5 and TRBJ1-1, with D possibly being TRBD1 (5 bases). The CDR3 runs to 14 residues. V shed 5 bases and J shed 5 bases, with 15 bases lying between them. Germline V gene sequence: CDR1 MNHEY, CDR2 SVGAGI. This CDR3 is CASSIGQFLTEAFF. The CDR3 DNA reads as TGTGCCAGCAGTATTGGACAATTCCTGACTGAAGCTTTCTTT.

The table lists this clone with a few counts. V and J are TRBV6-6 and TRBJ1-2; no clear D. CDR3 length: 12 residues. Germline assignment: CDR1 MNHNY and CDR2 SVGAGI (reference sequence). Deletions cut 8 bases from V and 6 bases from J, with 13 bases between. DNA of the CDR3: TGTGCCAGCGGGAGGCAGGTCGATGGCTACACCTTC. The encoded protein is CASGRQVDGYTF.

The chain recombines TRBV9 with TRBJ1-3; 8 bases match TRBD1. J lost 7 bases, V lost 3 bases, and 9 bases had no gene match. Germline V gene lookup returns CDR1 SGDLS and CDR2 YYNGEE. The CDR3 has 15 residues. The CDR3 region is CASSGGQGRRNTIYF. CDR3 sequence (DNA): TGTGCCAGCAGCGGAGGACAGGGTAGGAGGAACACCATATATTTT.

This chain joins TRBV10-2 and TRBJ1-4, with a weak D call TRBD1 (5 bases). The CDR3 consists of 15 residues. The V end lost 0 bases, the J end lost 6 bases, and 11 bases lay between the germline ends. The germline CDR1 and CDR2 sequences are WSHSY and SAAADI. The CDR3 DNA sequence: TGCGCCAGCAGTGAGTCCGGGGGGACTTATGAAAAACTGTTTTTT. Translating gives CASSESGGTYEKLFF.

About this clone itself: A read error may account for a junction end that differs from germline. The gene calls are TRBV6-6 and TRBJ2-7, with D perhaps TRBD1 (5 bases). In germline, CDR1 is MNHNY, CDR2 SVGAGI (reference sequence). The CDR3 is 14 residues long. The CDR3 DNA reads TGTGCCAGCACCCCCGACAGCCGCTCCTACGAGCGGTACTTC. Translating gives CASTPDSRSYERYF.

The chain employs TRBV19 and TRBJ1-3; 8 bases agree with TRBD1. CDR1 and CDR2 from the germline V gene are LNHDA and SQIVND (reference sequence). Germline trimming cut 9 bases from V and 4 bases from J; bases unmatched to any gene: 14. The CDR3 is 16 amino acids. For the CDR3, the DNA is TGTGCCAGCCGGGACAGGCTGGACCTCGGAGGAAACACCATATATTTT. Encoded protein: CASRDRLDLGGNTIYF.

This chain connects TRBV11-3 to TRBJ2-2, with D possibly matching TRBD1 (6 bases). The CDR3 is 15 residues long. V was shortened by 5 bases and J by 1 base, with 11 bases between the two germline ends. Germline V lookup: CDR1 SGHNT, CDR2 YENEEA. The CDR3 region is CASSKRGRNTGELFF. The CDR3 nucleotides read TGTGCCAGCAGCAAGAGGGGGAGGAACACCGGGGAGCTGTTTTTT. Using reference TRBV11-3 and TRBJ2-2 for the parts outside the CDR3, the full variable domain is EAGVVQSPRYKIIEKKQPVAFWCNPISGHNTLYWYLQNLGQGPELLIRYENEEAVDDSQLPKDRFSAERLKGVDSTLKIQPAELGDSAVYLCASSKRGRNTGELFFGEGSRLTVL.

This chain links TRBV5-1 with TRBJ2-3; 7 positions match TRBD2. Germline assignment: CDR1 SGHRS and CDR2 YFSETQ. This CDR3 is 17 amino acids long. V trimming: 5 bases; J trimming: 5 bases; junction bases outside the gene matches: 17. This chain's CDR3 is CASRFGVAGLVRDTQYF. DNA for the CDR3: TGCGCCAGCAGATTTGGGGTAGCGGGCCTGGTACGAGATACGCAGTATTTT.

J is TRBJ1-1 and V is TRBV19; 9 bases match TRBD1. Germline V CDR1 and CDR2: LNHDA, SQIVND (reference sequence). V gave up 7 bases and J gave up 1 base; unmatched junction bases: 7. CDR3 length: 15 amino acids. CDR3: CASNLRGQGNTEAFF. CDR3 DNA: TGTGCCAGTAACTTAAGGGGACAGGGGAACACTGAAGCTTTCTTT.

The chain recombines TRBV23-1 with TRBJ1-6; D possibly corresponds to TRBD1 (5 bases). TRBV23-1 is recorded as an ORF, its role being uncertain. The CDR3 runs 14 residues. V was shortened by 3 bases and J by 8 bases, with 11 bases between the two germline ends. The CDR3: CASSQRRQHSPLHF. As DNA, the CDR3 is TGCGCCAGCAGTCAGCGACGACAGCATTCACCCCTCCACTTT.

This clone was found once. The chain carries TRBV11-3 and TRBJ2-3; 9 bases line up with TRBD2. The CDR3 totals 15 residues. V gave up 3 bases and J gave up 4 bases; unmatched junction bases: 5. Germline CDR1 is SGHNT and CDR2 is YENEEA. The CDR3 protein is CASSFGGGVADTQYF. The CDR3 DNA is TGTGCCAGCAGCTTTGGCGGGGGGGTTGCAGATACGCAGTATTTT.

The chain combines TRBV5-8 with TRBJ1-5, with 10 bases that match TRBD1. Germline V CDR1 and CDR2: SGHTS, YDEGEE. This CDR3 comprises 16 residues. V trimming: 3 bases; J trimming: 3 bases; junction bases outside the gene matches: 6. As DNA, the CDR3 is TGTGCCAGCAGCTGGGACAGGGGAGGGGACAATCAGCCCCAGCATTTT. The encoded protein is CASSWDRGGDNQPQHF.

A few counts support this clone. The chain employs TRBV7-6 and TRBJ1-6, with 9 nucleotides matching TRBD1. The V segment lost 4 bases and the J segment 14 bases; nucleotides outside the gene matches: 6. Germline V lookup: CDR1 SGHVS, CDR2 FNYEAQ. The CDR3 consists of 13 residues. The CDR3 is CASSSDRGGALHF. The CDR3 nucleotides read TGTGCCAGCAGCTCGGACAGGGGAGGGGCCCTCCACTTT.

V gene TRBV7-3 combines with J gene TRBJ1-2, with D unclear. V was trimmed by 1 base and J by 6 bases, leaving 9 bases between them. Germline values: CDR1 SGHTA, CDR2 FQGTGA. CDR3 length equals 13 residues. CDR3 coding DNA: TGTGCCAGCAGCTTAATAGGAGGAGATGGCTACACCTTC. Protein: CASSLIGGDGYTF. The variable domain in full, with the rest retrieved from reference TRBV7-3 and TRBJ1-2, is GAGVSQTPSNKVTEKGKYVELRCDPISGHTALYWYRQSLGQGPEFLIYFQGTGAADDSGLPNDRFFAVRPEGSVSTLKIQRTERGDSAVYLCASSLIGGDGYTFGSGTRLTVV.

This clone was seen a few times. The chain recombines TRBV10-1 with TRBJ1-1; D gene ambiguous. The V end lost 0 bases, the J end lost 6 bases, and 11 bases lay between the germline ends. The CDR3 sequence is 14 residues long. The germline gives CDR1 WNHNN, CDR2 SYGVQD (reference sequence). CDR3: CASSESRTLSEAFF. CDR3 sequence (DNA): TGCGCCAGCAGTGAGTCGAGAACCTTATCTGAAGCTTTCTTT.